This record covers a single T cell receptor beta chain. Its antigen is still unknown. The PCR contained 60 Vbeta and 13 Jbeta primers. Profiled with immunoSEQ multiplex PCR; TCRdb holds only in-frame clones, not every one. Of 110,000 or so clones in the sample, 70% to 80% are singletons; the top ten hold approximately 5%. The data are from a study of cytomegalovirus exposure and HLA in healthy donors. Broader study findings: In a later analysis, V- and J-gene trimming of beta chains associated with a DCLRE1C missense variant, replicated independently. Confirmation in vitro established that a few CMV-associated chains were specific for CMV antigens.

The CDR3 spans 15 residues. CDR1 is SGHVS and CDR2 is FNYEAQ in the germline V gene. Trimming cost V 5 bases and J 4 bases, with 17 bases left between them. The sequence derives from a woman in her twenties or thirties in good health and CMV-seropositive. The chain combines TRBV7-6 with TRBJ1-2, with TRBD1 as a possible D gene (5 bases). Material for sequencing was PBMCs. Here the CDR3 reads CASSPAEGTVYGYTF. As DNA, the CDR3 is TGTGCCAGCAGCCCTGCGGAGGGGACGGTCTATGGCTACACCTTC.